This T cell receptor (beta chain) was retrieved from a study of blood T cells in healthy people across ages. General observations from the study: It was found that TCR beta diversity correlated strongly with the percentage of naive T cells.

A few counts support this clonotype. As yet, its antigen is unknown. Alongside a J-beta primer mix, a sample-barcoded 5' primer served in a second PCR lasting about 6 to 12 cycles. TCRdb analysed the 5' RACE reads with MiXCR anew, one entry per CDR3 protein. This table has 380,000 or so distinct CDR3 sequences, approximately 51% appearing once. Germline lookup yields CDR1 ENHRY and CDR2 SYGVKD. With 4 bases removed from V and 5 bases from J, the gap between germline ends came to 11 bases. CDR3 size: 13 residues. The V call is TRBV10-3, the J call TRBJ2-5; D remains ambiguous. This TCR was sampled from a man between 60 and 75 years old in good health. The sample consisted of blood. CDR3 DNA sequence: TGTGCCATCAGTGGCGGTTTCTTGGAGACCCAGTACTTC. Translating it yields CAISGGFLETQYF.